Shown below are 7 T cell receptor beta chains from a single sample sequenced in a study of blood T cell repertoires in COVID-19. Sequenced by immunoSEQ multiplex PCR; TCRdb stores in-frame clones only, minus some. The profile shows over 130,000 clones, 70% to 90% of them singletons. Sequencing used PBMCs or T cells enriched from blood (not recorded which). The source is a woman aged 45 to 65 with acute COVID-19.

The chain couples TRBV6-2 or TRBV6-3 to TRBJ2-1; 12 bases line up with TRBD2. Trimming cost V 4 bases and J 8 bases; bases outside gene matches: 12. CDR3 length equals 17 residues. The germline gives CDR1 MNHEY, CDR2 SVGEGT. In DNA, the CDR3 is TGTGCCAGCAGTTCGCGACTAGCGGGAGCCTCGTTGGATGAGCAGTTCTTC. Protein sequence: CASSSRLAGASLDEQFF.

This CDR3 is CASSLGGASNQPQHF. The CDR3 nucleotides read TGTGCCAGCAGTTTGGGGGGAGCGAGCAATCAGCCCCAGCATTTT. V and J are TRBV6-5 and TRBJ1-5, with a possible D match to TRBD1 (5 bases). The V gene's germline CDR1 is MNHEY and CDR2 SVGAGI. Trimming left V 4 bases short and J 1 base short, with 11 bases between. The CDR3 length is 15 residues.

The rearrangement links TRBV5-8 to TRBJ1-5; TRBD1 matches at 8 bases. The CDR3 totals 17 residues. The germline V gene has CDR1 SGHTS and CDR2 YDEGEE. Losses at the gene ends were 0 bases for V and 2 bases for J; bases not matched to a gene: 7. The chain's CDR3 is CASSLGSDRGGNQPQHF. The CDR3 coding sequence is TGTGCCAGCAGCTTGGGATCTGACAGGGGAGGCAATCAGCCCCAGCATTTT.

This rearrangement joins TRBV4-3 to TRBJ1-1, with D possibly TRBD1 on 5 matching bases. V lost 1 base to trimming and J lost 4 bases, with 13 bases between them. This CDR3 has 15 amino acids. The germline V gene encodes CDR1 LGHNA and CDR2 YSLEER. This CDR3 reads CASSQGGVSGTEAFF. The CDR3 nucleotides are TGCGCCAGCAGCCAAGGGGGCGTAAGTGGCACTGAAGCTTTCTTT.

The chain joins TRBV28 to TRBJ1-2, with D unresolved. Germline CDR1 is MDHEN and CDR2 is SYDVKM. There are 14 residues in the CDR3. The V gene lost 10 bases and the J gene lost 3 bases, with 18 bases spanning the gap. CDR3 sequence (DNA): TGTGCCACCGGAGGAGCGGGAACCTACTATGGCTACACCTTC. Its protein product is CATGGAGTYYGYTF.

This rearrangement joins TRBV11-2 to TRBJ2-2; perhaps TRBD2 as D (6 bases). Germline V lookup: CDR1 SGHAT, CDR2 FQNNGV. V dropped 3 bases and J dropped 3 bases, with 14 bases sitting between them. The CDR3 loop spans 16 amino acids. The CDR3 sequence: CASSFPGLAYTGELFF. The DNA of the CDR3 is TGTGCCAGCAGCTTTCCCGGGCTAGCGTACACCGGGGAGCTGTTTTTT.

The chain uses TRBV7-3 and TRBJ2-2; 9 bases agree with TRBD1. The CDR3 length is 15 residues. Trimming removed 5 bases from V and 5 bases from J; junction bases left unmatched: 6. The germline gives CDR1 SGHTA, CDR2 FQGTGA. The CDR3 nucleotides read TGTGCCAGCAGCCCGGGACAGGGACGAACCGGGGAGCTGTTTTTT. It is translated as CASSPGQGRTGELFF.